This entry concerns a single T cell receptor beta chain. Its cognate antigen is unknown. This table comes from immunoSEQ multiplex PCR, and its TCRdb copy is limited to in-frame clones, with some not included. The sample holds approximately 98,000 clones; less than 95% are singletons and the top ten take around 0.64%. The entry originates in a study of OX40 agonist ivuxolimab in advanced cancers. Study results and caveats: The 0.1-3.0 mg/kg partial responders had among the lowest clonal expansion.

The V gene's germline CDR1 is SNHLY and CDR2 FYNNEI. This CDR3 is 16 amino acids long. Trimming took off 4 bases at V and 0 bases at J, with 13 bases between the two ends. The sample here was CD4+ or CD8+ T cells sorted from blood, taken in a trial of the OX40 agonist ivuxolimab. This chain joins TRBV2 and TRBJ2-4; D is ambiguous. The receptor was isolated from an adult with an advanced solid tumor such as melanoma, head and neck, liver or kidney cancer. CDR3 residues: CASSGYKLLAKNIQYF. In nucleotides, the CDR3 is TGTGCCAGCAGTGGTTACAAGCTCCTAGCCAAAAACATTCAGTACTTC.